This T cell receptor beta chain comes out of a study of tumor-infiltrating lymphocytes in primary liver carcinoma (dated by TCRdb to about 2017). About the study as a whole: Of the five patients, three men and two women aged 30 to 69 years, four had hepatocellular carcinoma and one had combined HCC and intrahepatic cholangiocarcinoma. The five patients had tumors staged T1-T3 N0M0, with maximum diameters ranging from about 4.2 to 10 cm. Roughly 3.5 to 7.5 million productive TCRbeta reads were obtained per sample, and no significant difference in read depth was found between tissue types. TCRbeta repertoire sequencing, expression microarrays and whole-exome sequencing were combined in the study across five regions of each liver tumor, with adjacent normal tissue and blood also included. TCRbeta repertoire sequencing covered some 35 specimens from 5 patients: 25 or so tumor regions, 5 adjacent noncancerous liver tissues and 5 peripheral blood samples. The roughly 25 tumor region samples were profiled with Agilent mRNA microarrays so that TCRbeta repertoire diversity could be related to the local molecular phenotype. High reproducibility was observed for the technical replicate repertoires, with mean shared-clone rates approximately 0.9 and correlation coefficients above 0.98.

Germline trimming amounts to 5 bases on V and 5 bases on J, with 15 as the count of junction bases outside the gene matches. Measured from the cysteine to the phenylalanine, the CDR3 is 16 residues long. Only the CDR3 part of the read is kept: 48 bases, read in frame from the first base. Starting from approximately 0.5 ug total RNA, TCRbeta-specific cDNA was produced by reverse transcription with a constant-region primer and ProtoScript II reverse transcriptase. TCRbeta libraries were built with three nested multiplex PCR rounds, a slightly modified ARM-PCR procedure. Multiplex TRBV1-TRBV30 forward primers and a Cbeta reverse primer were used in the first two PCR rounds, each of which was run for around 9 cycles. Sample barcodes and Illumina adapters were attached in a final 25-cycle PCR using Deep VentR polymerase. Before sequencing, amplicons of 200-500 bp were gel-purified using a QIAquick gel extraction kit. An Illumina HiSeq 2500 was used to sequence the TCRbeta amplicons with 250-bp paired-end reads. As for the original processing: Reads were quality-trimmed with Trimmomatic v0.33, and paired reads were merged with FLASH v1.2.11 to recover full CDR3 sequences. V, D and J germline segments were assigned to the rearranged TCRbeta sequences using MiGEC v1.2.1b. Clonotype statistics, along with Shannon-Wiener diversity indices, were calculated using VDJtools v1.0.0. To cut down on sampling bias, every analysis after diversity analysis relied on just the 250 most abundant clonotypes from each sample. TCRdb cleaned the public reads at Q25 with fastp, built clones with MiXCR and kept in-frame beta chains. Each record represents a unique CDR3 protein, reported with the most common genes and DNA among its rows. TCRdb, rather than the study authors, made the V and J calls. A total of fewer than 75,000 distinct CDR3 sequences appear in this sample, roughly 70% of them only once. The ten largest clones capture 40% of the sample.

Broader findings and caveats from the paper: The top 250 clones accounted for a significantly greater share of the repertoire in tumors than in blood (p = 0.039). Only a few patients were included in the study, and the authors note that the findings should be validated in a larger study. Only the TCR beta chain was sequenced, so true repertoire diversity is likely underestimated because unpaired alpha chains were not captured. Bulk unsorted samples precluded comparing CD4+ and CD8+ T cell repertoires. Only about 8-25% of top clones were present in all five regions of a tumor, suggesting spatial heterogeneity of tumor-infiltrating T cells. Repertoire overlap was found to be higher between tumor regions (mean approximately 35%) than between tumor-adjacent (approximately 17%) or tumor-blood (around 14%) pairs, consistent with antigen-driven expansion.

Without any cell sorting, total RNA and DNA were extracted together from about 19-30 mg of bulk tissue using the AllPrep DNA/RNA mini kit. Surgical resection was performed in China between 2015 and early 2016 on a handful of patients with histopathologically diagnosed primary liver carcinoma. Chronic HBV infection was present in the patients, and the patients were treatment-naive at sampling. Five spatially separated regions were sampled from each tumor: the superior, inferior, left-lateral and right-lateral poles, plus the tumor centre. Histological examination found more than 80% viable tumor cells in every tumor sample. Each fresh piece of tumor and adjacent tissue was cut in two, with one half stored in RNAlater at -80 degrees C and the other half sent for histology. Remarks on this clonotype: No cognate antigen has been identified for it. There are no base qualities to consult, and no much larger clone falls within one base.

In this chain, TRBV12-3 or TRBV12-4 is recombined with TRBJ2-7, with 7 bases aligning to TRBD1. The source is a middle-aged man with primary liver carcinoma and hepatitis B virus infection. The material sequenced was liver tumor tissue from sampling region 4. The cell subset or site tag for this specimen amounts to: tumor region T4, right-lateral pole. In nucleotides, the sequence is TGTGCCAGCAGTCTTAACCATCAGACAGGGTGTGACGAGCAGTACTTC. This gives the protein CASSLNHQTGCDEQYF.